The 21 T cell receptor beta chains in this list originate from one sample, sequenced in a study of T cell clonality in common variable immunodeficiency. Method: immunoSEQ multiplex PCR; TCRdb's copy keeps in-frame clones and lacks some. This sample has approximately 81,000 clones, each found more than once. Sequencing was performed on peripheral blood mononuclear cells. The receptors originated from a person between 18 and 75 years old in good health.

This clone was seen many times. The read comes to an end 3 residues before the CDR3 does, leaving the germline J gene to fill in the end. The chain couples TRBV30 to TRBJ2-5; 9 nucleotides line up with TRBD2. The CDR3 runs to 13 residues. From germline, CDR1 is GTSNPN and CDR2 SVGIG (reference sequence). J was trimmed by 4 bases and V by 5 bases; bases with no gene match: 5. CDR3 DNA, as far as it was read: TGTGCCTGGCGATCTAGCGGGATAGAGACC. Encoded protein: CAWRSSGIET. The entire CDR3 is CAWRSSGIETQYF. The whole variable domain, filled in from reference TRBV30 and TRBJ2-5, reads SQTIHQWPATLVQPVGSPLSLECTVEGTSNPNLYWYRQAAGRGLQLLFYSVGIGQISSEVPQNLSASRPQDRQFILSSKKLLLSDSGFYLCAWRSSGIETQYFGPGTRLLVL.

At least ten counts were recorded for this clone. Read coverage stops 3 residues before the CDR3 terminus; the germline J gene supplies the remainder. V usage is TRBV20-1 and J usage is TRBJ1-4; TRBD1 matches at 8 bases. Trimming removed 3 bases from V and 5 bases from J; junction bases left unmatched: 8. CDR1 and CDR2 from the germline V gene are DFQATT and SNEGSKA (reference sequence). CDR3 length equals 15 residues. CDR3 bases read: TGCAGTGCTAGCCCTCAGGGGGCTGAGAATGAAAAA. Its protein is CSASPQGAENEK. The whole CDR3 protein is CSASPQGAENEKLFF.

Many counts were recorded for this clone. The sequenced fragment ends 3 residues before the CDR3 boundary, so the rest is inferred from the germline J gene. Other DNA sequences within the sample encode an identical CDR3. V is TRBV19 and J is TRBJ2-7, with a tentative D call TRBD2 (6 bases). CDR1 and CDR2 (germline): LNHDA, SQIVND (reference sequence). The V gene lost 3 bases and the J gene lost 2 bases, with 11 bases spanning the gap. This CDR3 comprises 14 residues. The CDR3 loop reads CASSILAGTYEQYF. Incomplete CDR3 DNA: TGTGCCAGTAGTATTCTCGCGGGGACCTACGAG.

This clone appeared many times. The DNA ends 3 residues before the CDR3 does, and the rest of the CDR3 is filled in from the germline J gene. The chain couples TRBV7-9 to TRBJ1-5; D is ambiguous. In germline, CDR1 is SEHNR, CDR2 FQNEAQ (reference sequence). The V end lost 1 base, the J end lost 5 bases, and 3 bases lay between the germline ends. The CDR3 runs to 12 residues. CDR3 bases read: TGTGCCAGCAGCTTAGACTATCAGCCC. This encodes CASSLDYQP. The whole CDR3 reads CASSLDYQPQHF. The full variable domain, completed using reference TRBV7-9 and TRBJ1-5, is DTGVSQNPRHKITKRGQNVTFRCDPISEHNRLYWYRQTLGQGPEFLTYFQNEAQLEKSRLLSDRFSAERPKGSFSTLEIQRTEQGDSAMYLCASSLDYQPQHFGDGTRLSIL.

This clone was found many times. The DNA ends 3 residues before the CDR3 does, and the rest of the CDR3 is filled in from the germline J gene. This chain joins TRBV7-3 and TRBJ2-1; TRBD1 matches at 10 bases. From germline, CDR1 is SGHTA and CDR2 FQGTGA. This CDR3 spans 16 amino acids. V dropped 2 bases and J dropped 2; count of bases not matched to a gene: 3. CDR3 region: CASSLSGTGAYNEQFF. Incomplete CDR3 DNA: TGTGCCAGCAGCTTATCTGGGACAGGGGCCTACAATGAG.

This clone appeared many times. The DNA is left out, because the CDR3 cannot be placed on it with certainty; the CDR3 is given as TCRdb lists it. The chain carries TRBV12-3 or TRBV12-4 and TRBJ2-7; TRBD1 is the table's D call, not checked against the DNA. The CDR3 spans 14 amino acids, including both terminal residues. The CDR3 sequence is CASSFFGQDYEQYF.

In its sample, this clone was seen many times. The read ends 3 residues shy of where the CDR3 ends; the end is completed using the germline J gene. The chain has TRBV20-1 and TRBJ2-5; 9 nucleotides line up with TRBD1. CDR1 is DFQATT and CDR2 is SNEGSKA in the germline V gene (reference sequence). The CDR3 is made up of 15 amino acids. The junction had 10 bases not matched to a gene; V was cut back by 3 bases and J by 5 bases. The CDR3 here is CSASAGQGWHETQYF. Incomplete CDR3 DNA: TGCAGTGCTAGCGCGGGACAGGGATGGCACGAGACC.

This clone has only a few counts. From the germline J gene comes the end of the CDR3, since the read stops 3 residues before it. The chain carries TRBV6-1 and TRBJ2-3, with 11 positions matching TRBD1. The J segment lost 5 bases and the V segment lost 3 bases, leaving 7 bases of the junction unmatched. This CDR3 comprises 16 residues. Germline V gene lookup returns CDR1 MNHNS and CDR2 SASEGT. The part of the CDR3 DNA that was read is TGTGCCAGCAGTGATGATGGACAGGGGGCAGGAGATACG. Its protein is CASSDDGQGAGDT. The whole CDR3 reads CASSDDGQGAGDTQYF.

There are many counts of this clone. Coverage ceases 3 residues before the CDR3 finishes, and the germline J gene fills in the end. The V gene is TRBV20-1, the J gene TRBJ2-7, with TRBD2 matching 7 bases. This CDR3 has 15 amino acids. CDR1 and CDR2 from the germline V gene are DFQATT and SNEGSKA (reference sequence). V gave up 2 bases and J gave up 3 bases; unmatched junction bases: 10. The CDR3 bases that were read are TGCAGTGCTAGACGCGGACTAGGGCTGGACTACGAG. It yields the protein CSARRGLGLDYE. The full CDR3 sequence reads CSARRGLGLDYEQYF.

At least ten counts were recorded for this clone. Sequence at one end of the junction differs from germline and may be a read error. Here the CDR3 reads CASSQEDRGETQYF. The sequenced CDR3 bases are TGCGCCAGCAGCCAAGAGGACAGGGGTGAGACC. The V gene is TRBV4-2, the J gene TRBJ2-5; 9 nucleotides agree with TRBD1. The CDR3 end lies 3 residues beyond the end of the read and is filled in from the germline J gene. Germline CDR1 LGHNA, CDR2 YNFKEQ. This CDR3 spans 14 amino acids.

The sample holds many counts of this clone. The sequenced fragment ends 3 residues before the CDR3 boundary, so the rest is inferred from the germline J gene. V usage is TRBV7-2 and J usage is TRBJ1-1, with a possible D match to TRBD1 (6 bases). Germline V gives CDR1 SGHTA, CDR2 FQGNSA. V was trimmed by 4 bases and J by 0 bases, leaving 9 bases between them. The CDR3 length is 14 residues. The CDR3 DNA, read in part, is TGTGCCAGCAGCTCTCAGGGGCTGAACACTGAA. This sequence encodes CASSSQGLNTE. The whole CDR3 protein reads CASSSQGLNTEAFF.

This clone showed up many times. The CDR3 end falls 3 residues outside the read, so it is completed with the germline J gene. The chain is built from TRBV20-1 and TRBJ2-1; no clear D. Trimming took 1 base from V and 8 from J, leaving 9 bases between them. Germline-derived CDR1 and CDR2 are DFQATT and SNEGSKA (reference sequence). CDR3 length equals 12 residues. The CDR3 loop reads CSARAAVYEQFF. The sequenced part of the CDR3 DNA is TGCAGTGCTAGAGCCGCAGTCTATGAG.

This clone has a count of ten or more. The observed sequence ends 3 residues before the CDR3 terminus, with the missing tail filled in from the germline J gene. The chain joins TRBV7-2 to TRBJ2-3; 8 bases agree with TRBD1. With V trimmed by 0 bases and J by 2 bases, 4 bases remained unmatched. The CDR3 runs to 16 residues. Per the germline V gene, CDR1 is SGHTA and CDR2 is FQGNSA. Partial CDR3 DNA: TGTGCCAGCAGCTTAGCGACAGGGGCTCACACAGATACG. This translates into CASSLATGAHTDT. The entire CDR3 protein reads CASSLATGAHTDTQYF.

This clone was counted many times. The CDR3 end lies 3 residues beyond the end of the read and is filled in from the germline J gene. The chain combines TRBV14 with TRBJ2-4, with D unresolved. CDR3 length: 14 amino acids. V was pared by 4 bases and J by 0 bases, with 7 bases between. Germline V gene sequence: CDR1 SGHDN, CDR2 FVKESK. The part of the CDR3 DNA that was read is TGTGCCAGCAGCCCTTTCTTAGCCAAAAACATT. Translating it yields CASSPFLAKNI. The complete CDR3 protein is CASSPFLAKNIQYF.

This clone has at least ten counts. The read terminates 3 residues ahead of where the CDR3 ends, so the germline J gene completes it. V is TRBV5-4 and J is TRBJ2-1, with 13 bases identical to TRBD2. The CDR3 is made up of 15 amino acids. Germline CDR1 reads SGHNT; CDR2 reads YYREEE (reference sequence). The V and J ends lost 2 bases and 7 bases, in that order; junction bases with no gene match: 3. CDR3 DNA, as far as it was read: TGTGCCAGCAGCTTAACACTAGCGGGAGGGAATGAG. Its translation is CASSLTLAGGNE. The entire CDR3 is CASSLTLAGGNEQFF.

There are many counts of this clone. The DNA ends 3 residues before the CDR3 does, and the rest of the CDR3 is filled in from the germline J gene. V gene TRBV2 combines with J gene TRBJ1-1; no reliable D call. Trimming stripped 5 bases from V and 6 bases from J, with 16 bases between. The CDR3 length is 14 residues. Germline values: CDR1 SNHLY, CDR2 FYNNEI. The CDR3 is CASSFRPRVPEAFF. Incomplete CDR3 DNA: TGTGCCAGCAGTTTCCGACCGAGGGTGCCTGAA.

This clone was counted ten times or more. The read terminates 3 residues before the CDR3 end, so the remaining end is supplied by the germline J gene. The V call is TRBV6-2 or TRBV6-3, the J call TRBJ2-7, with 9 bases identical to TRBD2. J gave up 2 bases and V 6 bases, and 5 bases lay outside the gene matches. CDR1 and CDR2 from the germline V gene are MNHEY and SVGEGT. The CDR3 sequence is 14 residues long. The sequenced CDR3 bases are TGTGCCAGCAGAAGGCTAGCGGGAACCTACGAG. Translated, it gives CASRRLAGTYE. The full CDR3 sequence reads CASRRLAGTYEQYF.

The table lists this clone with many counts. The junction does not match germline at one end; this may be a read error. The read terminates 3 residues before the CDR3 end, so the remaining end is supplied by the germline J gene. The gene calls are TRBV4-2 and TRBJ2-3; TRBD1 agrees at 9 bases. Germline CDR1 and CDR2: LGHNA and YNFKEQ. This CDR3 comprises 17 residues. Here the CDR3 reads CTSSQGQTGGATDTQYF. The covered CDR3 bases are TGCACCAGCAGCCAAGGGCAGACAGGGGGGGCGACAGATACG.

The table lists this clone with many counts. The CDR3: CASSALAGGAEQYF. The CDR3 bases that were read are TGTGCCAGCAGCGCACTAGCGGGAGGGGCCGAG. V and J are TRBV7-2 and TRBJ2-7, with 13 bases fitting TRBD2. Read coverage stops 3 residues before the CDR3 terminus; the germline J gene supplies the remainder. Germline assignment: CDR1 SGHTA and CDR2 FQGNSA. This CDR3 is 14 amino acids long. Trimming cost V 5 bases and J 6 bases; bases outside gene matches: 4.

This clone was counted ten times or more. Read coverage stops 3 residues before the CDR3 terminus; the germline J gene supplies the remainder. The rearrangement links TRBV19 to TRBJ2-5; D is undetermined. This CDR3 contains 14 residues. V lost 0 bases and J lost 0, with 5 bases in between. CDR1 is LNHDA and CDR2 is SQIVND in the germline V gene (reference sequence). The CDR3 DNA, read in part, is TGTGCCAGTAGTATAGATGCGGACCAAGAGACC. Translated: CASSIDADQET. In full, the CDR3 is CASSIDADQETQYF.

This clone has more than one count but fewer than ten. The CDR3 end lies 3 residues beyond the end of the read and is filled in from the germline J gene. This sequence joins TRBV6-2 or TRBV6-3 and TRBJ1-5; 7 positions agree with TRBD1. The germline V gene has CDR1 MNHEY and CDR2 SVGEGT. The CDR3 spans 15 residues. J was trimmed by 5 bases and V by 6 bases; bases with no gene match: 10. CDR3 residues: CASRTRQGLDQPQHF. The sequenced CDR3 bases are TGTGCCAGCAGGACCCGACAGGGACTGGATCAGCCC.